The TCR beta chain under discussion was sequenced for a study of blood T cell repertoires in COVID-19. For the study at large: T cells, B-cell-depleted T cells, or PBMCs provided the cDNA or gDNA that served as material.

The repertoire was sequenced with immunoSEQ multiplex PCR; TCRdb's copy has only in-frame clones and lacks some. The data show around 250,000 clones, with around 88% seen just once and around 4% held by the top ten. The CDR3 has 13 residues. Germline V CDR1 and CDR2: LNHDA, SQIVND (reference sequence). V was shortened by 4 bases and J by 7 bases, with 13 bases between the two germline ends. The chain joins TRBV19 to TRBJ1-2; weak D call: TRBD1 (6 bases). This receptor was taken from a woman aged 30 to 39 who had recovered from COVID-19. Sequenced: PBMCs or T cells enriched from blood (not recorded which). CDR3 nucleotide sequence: TGTGCCAGTAGTAACTGGGGGCTCTCTGGCTACACCTTC. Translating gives CASSNWGLSGYTF.